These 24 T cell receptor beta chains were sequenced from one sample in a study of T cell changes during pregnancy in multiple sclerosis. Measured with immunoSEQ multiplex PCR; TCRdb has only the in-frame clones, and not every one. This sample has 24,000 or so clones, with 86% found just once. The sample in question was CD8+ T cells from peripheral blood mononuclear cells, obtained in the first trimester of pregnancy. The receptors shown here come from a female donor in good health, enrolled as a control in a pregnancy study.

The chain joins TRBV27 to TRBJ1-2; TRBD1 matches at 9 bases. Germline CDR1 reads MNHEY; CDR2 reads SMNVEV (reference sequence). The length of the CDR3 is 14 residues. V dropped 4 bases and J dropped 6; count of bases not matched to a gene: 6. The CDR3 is CASSSGQGWNGYTF. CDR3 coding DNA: TGTGCCAGCAGTTCTGGACAGGGGTGGAATGGCTACACCTTC.

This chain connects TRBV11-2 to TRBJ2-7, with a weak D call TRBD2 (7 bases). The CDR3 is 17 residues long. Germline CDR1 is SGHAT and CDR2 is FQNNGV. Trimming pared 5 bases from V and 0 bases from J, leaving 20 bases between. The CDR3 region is CASSPVGAGVISYEQYF. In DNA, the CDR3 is TGTGCCAGCAGCCCGGTGGGGGCGGGAGTTATCTCCTACGAGCAGTACTTC.

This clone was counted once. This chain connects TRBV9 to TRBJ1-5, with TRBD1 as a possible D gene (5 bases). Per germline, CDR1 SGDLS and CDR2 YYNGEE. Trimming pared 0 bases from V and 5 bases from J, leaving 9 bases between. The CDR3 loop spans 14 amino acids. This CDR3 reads CASSVGGVHQPQHF. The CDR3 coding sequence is TGTGCCAGCAGCGTAGGGGGGGTGCATCAGCCCCAGCATTTT.

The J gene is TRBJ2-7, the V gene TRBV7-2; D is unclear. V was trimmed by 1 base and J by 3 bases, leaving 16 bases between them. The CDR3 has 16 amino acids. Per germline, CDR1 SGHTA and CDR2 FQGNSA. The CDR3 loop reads CASSLDSPFADYEQYF. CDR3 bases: TGTGCCAGCAGCTTAGATAGTCCCTTTGCCGACTACGAGCAGTACTTC.

CDR3 coding DNA: TGTGCCAGCAGTTACTCCGGGGCGGGAGAGGGGGAGCAGTTCTTC. The encoded protein is CASSYSGAGEGEQFF. The V and J genes are TRBV6-5 and TRBJ2-1; 7 nucleotides align to TRBD2. The germline V gene encodes CDR1 MNHEY and CDR2 SVGAGI. The CDR3 has 15 residues. V lost 0 bases to trimming and J lost 10 bases; unmatched junction nucleotides: 9.

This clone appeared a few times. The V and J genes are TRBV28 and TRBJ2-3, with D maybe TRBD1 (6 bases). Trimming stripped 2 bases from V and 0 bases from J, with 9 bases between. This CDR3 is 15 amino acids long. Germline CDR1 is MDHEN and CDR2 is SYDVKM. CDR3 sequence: CASSLHTGSTDTQYF. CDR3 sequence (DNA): TGTGCCAGCAGTTTACATACAGGGAGCACAGATACGCAGTATTTT.

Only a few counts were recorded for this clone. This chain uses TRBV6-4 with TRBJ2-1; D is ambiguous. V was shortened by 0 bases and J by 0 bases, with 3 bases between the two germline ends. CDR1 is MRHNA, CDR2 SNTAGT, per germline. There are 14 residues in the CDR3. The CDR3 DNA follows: TGTGCCAGCAGTGACTCTAGCTCCTACAATGAGCAGTTCTTC. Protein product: CASSDSSSYNEQFF.

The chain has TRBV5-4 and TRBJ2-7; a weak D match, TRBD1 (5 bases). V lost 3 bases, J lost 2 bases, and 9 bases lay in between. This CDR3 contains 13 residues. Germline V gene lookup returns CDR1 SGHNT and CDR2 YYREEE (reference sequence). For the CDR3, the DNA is TGTGCCAGCAGCTCAACAGGAGCCTACGAGCAGTACTTC. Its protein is CASSSTGAYEQYF.

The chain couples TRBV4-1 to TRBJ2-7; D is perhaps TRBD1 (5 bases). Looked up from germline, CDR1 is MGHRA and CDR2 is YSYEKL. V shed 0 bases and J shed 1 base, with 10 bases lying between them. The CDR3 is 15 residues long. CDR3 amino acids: CASSQEIRGSYEQYF. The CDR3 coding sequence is TGCGCCAGCAGCCAAGAAATTAGGGGTTCCTACGAGCAGTACTTC.

CDR3 loop: CALAVTYNEQFF. The DNA for the CDR3 is TGTGCCTTAGCGGTAACATACAATGAGCAGTTCTTC. The J gene is TRBJ2-1, the V gene TRBV30, with D possibly being TRBD2 (6 bases). The CDR3 is made up of 12 amino acids. The germline V gene has CDR1 GTSNPN and CDR2 SVGIG (reference sequence). The ends were cut back, 7 bases at V and 4 bases at J, with 11 bases in the middle.

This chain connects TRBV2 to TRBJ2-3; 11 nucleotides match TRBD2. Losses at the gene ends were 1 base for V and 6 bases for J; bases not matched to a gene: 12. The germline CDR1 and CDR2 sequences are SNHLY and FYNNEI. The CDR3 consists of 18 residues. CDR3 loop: CASSEESGTSGRQDTQYF. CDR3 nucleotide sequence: TGTGCCAGCAGTGAAGAGAGTGGGACTAGCGGCCGTCAGGATACGCAGTATTTT. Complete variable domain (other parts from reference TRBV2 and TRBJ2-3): EPEVTQTPSHQVTQMGQEVILRCVPISNHLYFYWYRQILGQKVEFLVSFYNNEISEKSEIFDDQFSVERPDGSNFTLKIRSTKLEDSAMYFCASSEESGTSGRQDTQYFGPGTRLTVL.

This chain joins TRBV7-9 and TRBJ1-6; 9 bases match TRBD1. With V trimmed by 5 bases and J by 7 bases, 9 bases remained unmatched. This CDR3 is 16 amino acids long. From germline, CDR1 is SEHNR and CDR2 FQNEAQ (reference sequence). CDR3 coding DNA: TGTGCCAGCAGCAGTGAAGACAGGGGGGCGAATTCACCCCTCCACTTT. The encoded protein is CASSSEDRGANSPLHF.

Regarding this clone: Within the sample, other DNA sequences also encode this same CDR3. In nucleotides, the CDR3 is TGTGCCAGCAGTGAAGCGCTGGGGAGGGTTTACGAGCAGTACTTC. It specifies CASSEALGRVYEQYF. The chain carries TRBV6-1 and TRBJ2-7; 7 nucleotides agree with TRBD2. This CDR3 region has 15 residues. With 0 bases clipped from V and 4 bases from J, the junction kept 6 bases outside the gene matches. The germline V gene has CDR1 MNHNS and CDR2 SASEGT.

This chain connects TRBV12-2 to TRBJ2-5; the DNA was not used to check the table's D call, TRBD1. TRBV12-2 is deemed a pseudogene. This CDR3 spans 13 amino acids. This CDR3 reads CASRLAPQAAPYF. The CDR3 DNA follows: TGTGCAAGTCGCTTAGCACCACAGGCCGCCCCGTACTTC.

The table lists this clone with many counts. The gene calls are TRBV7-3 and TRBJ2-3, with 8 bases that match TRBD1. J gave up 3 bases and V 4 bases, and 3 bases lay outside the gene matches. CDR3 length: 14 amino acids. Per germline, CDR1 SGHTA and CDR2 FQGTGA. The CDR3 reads CASSWTGPTDTQYF. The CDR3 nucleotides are TGTGCCAGCAGCTGGACAGGGCCGACAGATACGCAGTATTTT.

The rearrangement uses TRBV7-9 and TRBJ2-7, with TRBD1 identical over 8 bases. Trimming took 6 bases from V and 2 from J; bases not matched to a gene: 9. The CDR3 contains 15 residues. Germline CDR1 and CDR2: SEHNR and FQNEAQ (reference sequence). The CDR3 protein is CASSRQGQGPYEQYF. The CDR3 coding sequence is TGTGCCAGCAGTCGACAAGGACAGGGTCCCTACGAGCAGTACTTC.

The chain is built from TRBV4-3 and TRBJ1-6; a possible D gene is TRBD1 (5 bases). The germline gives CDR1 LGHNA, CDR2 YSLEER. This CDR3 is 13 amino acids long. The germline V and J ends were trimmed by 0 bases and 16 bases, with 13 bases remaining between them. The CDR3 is CASSQERQQGLHF. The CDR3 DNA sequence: TGCGCCAGCAGCCAAGAAAGGCAGCAGGGTCTCCACTTT.

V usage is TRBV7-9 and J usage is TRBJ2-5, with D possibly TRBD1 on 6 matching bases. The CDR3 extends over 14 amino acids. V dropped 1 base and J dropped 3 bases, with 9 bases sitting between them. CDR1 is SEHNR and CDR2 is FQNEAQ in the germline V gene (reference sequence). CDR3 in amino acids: CASSLEGGEETQYF. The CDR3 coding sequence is TGTGCCAGCAGCTTAGAAGGGGGAGAAGAGACCCAGTACTTC.

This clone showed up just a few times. In DNA form, the CDR3 reads TGTGCCAGTAGTTTAGGACAGGGGGCCGATGAGCAGTTCTTC. It translates to CASSLGQGADEQFF. The chain is built from TRBV19 and TRBJ2-1, with 11 bases identical to TRBD1. CDR1 is LNHDA, CDR2 SQIVND, per germline (reference sequence). The CDR3 consists of 14 residues. V dropped 5 bases and J dropped 8; count of bases not matched to a gene: 5.

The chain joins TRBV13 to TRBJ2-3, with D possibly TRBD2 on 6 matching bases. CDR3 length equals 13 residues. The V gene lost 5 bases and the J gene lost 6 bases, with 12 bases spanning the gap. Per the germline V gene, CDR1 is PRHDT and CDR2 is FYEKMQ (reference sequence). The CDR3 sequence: CASSAGTPDTQYF. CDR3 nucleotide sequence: TGTGCCAGCAGCGCCGGGACTCCGGATACGCAGTATTTT.

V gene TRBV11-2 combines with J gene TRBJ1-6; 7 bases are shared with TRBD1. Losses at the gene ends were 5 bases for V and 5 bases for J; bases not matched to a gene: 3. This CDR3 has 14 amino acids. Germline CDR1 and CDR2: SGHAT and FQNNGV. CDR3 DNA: TGTGCCAGCAGCCACAGGGGTAATAATTCACCCCTCCACTTT. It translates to CASSHRGNNSPLHF.

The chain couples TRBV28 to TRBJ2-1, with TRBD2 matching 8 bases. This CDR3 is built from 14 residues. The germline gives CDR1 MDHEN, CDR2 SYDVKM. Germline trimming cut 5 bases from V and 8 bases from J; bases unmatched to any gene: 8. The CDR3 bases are TGTGCCAGCAGTCGATATAGCGGGATTGATGAGCAGTTCTTC. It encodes CASSRYSGIDEQFF.

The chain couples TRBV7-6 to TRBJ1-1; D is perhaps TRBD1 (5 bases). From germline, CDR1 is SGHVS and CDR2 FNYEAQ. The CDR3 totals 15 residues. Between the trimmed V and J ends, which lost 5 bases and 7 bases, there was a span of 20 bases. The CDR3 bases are TGTGCCAGCAGCCGACCCCAGGGCGGGGGGGGTGAAGCTTTCTTT. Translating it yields CASSRPQGGGGEAFF.

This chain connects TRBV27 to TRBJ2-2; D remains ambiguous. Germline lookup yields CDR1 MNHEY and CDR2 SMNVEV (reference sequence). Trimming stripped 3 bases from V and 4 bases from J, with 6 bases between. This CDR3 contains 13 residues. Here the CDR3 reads CASSFRVTGELFF. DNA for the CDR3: TGTGCCAGCAGTTTCCGGGTCACCGGGGAGCTGTTTTTT.